These 23 T cell receptor beta chains came from one sample sequenced in a study of cytomegalovirus exposure and HLA in healthy donors. Measured with immunoSEQ multiplex PCR; TCRdb has only the in-frame clones, and not every one. The data show roughly 330,000 clones, with approximately 90% seen just once and roughly 1.1% held by the top ten. The sequencing input was PBMCs. Receptors originate from a woman aged 25 to 39 in good health and CMV-seropositive.

The chain combines TRBV7-2 with TRBJ1-5; 9 bases match TRBD1. CDR1 is SGHTA and CDR2 is FQGNSA in the germline V gene. Losses at the gene ends were 1 base for V and 2 bases for J; bases not matched to a gene: 0. The CDR3 is 15 residues long. CDR3 loop: CASSLGTGGNQPQHF. In DNA form, the CDR3 reads TGTGCCAGCAGCTTAGGGACAGGGGGCAATCAGCCCCAGCATTTT.

The genes are TRBV19 and TRBJ2-2; 10 nucleotides line up with TRBD2. The germline V gene has CDR1 LNHDA and CDR2 SQIVND (reference sequence). J was trimmed by 5 bases and V by 3 bases; bases with no gene match: 3. CDR3 length: 15 amino acids. The CDR3: CASSIFSGGTGELFF. CDR3 DNA: TGTGCCAGTAGTATCTTTAGCGGGGGGACCGGGGAGCTGTTTTTT.

V and J are TRBV15 and TRBJ2-7, with D unclear. V lost 1 base and J lost 5, with 12 bases in between. The CDR3 extends over 14 amino acids. Germline loops: CDR1 LNHNV, CDR2 YYDKDF (reference sequence). This chain's CDR3 is CATSRGKLFNEQYF. The CDR3, as DNA: TGTGCCACCAGCAGAGGGAAACTTTTCAACGAGCAGTACTTC.

This chain links TRBV7-6 with TRBJ1-1; no firm D call. V lost 5 bases and J lost 1, with 17 bases in between. Germline-derived CDR1 and CDR2 are SGHVS and FNYEAQ. The CDR3 totals 16 residues. Here the CDR3 DNA reads TGTGCCAGCAGCCCCCGGGCCAGCCTAGGGAACACTGAAGCTTTCTTT. It codes for CASSPRASLGNTEAFF.

V usage is TRBV7-2 and J usage is TRBJ1-2; D is undetermined. Germline CDR1 is SGHTA and CDR2 is FQGNSA. The CDR3 totals 14 residues. The V gene lost 8 bases and the J gene lost 4 bases, with 17 bases spanning the gap. The CDR3: CASGRDPGRYGYTF. CDR3 DNA: TGTGCCAGCGGTAGAGACCCCGGACGCTATGGCTACACCTTC.

The genes are TRBV6-6 and TRBJ1-1, with TRBD1 matching over 9 bases. V trimming: 6 bases; J trimming: 6 bases; junction bases outside the gene matches: 5. CDR1 and CDR2 (germline): MNHNY, SVGAGI (reference sequence). CDR3 length equals 13 residues. The chain's CDR3 is CASRPGQGSEAFF. Here the CDR3 DNA reads TGTGCCAGCAGACCCGGACAGGGGTCTGAAGCTTTCTTT.

J is TRBJ2-1 and V is TRBV27, with TRBD2 identical over 9 bases. The CDR3 extends over 15 amino acids. Trimming at V came to 4 bases and at J to 4 bases, leaving 5 bases not matched to a gene. CDR1 and CDR2 (germline): MNHEY, SMNVEV (reference sequence). Written as DNA, the CDR3 is TGTGCCAGCAGTTCGGGACTAGCCCCGTACAATGAGCAGTTCTTC. Its protein product is CASSSGLAPYNEQFF.

The genes are TRBV9 and TRBJ1-1; the match to TRBD1 covers 7 bases. After removal of 2 bases from V and 3 bases from J, the junction contained 4 bases not matched to a gene. Germline V gene data show CDR1 as SGDLS and CDR2 as YYNGEE. This CDR3 spans 14 amino acids. The CDR3, as DNA: TGTGCCAGCAGCGTGACAGGGATGGACACTGAAGCTTTCTTT. Its translation: CASSVTGMDTEAFF.

This clone came up a few times. The J gene is TRBJ2-7, the V gene TRBV18; TRBD1 matches 8 bases. The CDR3 runs to 13 residues. Germline CDR1 and CDR2: KGHSH and LQKENI. After removal of 4 bases from V and 3 bases from J, the junction contained 2 bases not matched to a gene. The CDR3 DNA reads as TGTGCCAGCTCACGTGGGACAGGCTACGAGCAGTACTTC. It codes for CASSRGTGYEQYF.

The chain employs TRBV6-6 and TRBJ1-1; TRBD1 is a possible D gene (5 bases). Trimming pared 7 bases from V and 5 bases from J, leaving 17 bases between. The germline gives CDR1 MNHNY, CDR2 SVGAGI (reference sequence). The CDR3 has 14 residues. CDR3: CASTAPGRATEAFF. CDR3 bases: TGTGCCAGCACCGCGCCGGGCAGGGCGACTGAAGCTTTCTTT.

The chain employs TRBV6-1 and TRBJ1-1; a weak D match, TRBD1 (5 bases). Trimming stripped 1 base from V and 4 bases from J, with 13 bases between. The CDR3 is made up of 15 amino acids. Germline CDR1 MNHNS, CDR2 SASEGT. CDR3 bases: TGTGCCAGCAGTGAAGTAGACAGCGGGTCCACTGAAGCTTTCTTT. This translates into CASSEVDSGSTEAFF.

This chain uses TRBV5-1 with TRBJ1-2; D possibly corresponds to TRBD1 (6 bases). With 0 bases removed from V and 3 bases from J, the gap between germline ends came to 21 bases. Germline CDR1 reads SGHRS; CDR2 reads YFSETQ. The length of the CDR3 is 18 residues. CDR3 region: CASSLVTGTLTGDYGYTF. The CDR3 bases are TGCGCCAGCAGCTTGGTTACCGGGACACTCACTGGCGACTATGGCTACACCTTC.

The chain employs TRBV29-1 and TRBJ2-7, with 8 nucleotides matching TRBD2. Germline lookup yields CDR1 SQVTM and CDR2 ANQGSEA. The J segment lost 1 base and the V segment lost 8 bases, leaving 7 bases of the junction unmatched. CDR3 length: 13 residues. CDR3 residues: CSFAGTSSYEQYF. The CDR3 bases are TGCAGCTTTGCCGGGACTAGTTCCTACGAGCAGTACTTC.

The CDR3 DNA sequence: TGCGCCAGCAGCGTGAAGACAGGGGGCGGAATGAACACTGAAGCTTTCTTT. Its translation is CASSVKTGGGMNTEAFF. The chain couples TRBV5-1 to TRBJ1-1; 10 positions match TRBD1. The germline gives CDR1 SGHRS, CDR2 YFSETQ. Trimming cost V 4 bases and J 0 bases; bases outside gene matches: 9. The CDR3 extends over 17 amino acids.

This rearrangement joins TRBV14 to TRBJ2-7, with D hard to call. The CDR3 contains 15 residues. V lost 0 bases and J lost 6, with 15 bases in between. Germline V gene data show CDR1 as SGHDN and CDR2 as FVKESK. The CDR3 loop is CASSQDVGRSGEQYF. CDR3 DNA: TGTGCCAGCAGCCAAGATGTAGGTAGGTCAGGCGAGCAGTACTTC.

J is TRBJ1-5 and V is TRBV6-5, with TRBD1 as a possible D gene (5 bases). This CDR3 comprises 13 residues. V was pared by 0 bases and J by 6 bases, with 6 bases between. Germline lookup yields CDR1 MNHEY and CDR2 SVGAGI. CDR3 in amino acids: CASSYSRGQPQHF. CDR3 in DNA: TGTGCCAGCAGTTACTCGAGGGGTCAGCCCCAGCATTTT.

The chain carries TRBV11-2 and TRBJ2-1; D is ambiguous. CDR1 is SGHAT, CDR2 FQNNGV, per germline. CDR3 size: 11 residues. Trimming took off 1 base at V and 10 bases at J, with 5 bases between the two ends. The DNA for the CDR3 is TGTGCCAGCAGCTTAGCGAGGGAGCAGTTCTTC. Translating gives CASSLAREQFF.

The chain combines TRBV13 with TRBJ1-1, with D hard to call. Trimming stripped 5 bases from V and 1 base from J, with 17 bases between. Germline loops: CDR1 PRHDT, CDR2 FYEKMQ (reference sequence). The CDR3 has 16 residues. The CDR3 loop is CASSGDADWSNTEAFF. CDR3 bases: TGTGCCAGCAGCGGCGATGCGGATTGGTCGAACACTGAAGCTTTCTTT.

This clone has a single count. The V gene is TRBV29-1, the J gene TRBJ2-5; TRBD1 or TRBD2 may be the D gene (5 bases each). This CDR3 is 12 amino acids long. Looked up from germline, CDR1 is SQVTM and CDR2 is ANQGSEA. V was clipped by 6 bases and J by 5 bases, with 13 bases between them. CDR3 sequence reads: CSVGTAPETQYF. CDR3 coding DNA: TGCAGCGTCGGGACGGCTCCGGAGACCCAGTACTTC.

This chain uses TRBV10-3 with TRBJ1-4; TRBD1 matches at 7 bases. Germline V gives CDR1 ENHRY, CDR2 SYGVKD. V was pared by 2 bases and J by 6 bases, with 6 bases of the junction left unmatched. The CDR3 runs to 15 residues. The CDR3 loop is CAISEPDRADEKLFF. The CDR3 region has the DNA TGTGCCATCAGTGAGCCTGACAGGGCCGATGAAAAACTGTTTTTT.

The V call is TRBV4-1, the J call TRBJ2-7, with D perhaps TRBD1 (5 bases). V was clipped by 2 bases and J by 1 base, with 15 bases between them. The CDR3 length is 16 residues. Germline V gene lookup returns CDR1 MGHRA and CDR2 YSYEKL. The CDR3 region has the DNA TGCGCCAGCAGCCAACTTTTTGTAGGGGCGTCCTACGAGCAGTACTTC. Translated, it gives CASSQLFVGASYEQYF.

The CDR3 sequence: CASSSRPGELFF. CDR3 bases: TGTGCCAGCAGCTCTAGGCCCGGGGAGCTGTTTTTT. The rearrangement joins TRBV7-2 to TRBJ2-2; D is uncertain. CDR1 SGHTA and CDR2 FQGNSA come from the germline V gene. V was shortened by 4 bases and J by 6 bases, with 6 bases between the two germline ends. The CDR3 extends over 12 amino acids. Variable domain in full (rest from reference TRBV7-2 and TRBJ2-2): GAGVSQSPSNKVTEKGKDVELRCDPISGHTALYWYRQSLGQGLEFLIYFQGNSAPDKSGLPSDRFSAERTGGSVSTLTIQRTQQEDSAVYLCASSSRPGELFFGEGSRLTVL.

This chain connects TRBV6-1 to TRBJ2-3; D is perhaps TRBD2 (6 bases). The CDR3 loop spans 17 amino acids. From germline, CDR1 is MNHNS and CDR2 SASEGT. V was pared by 1 base and J by 0 bases, with 14 bases between. CDR3 nucleotides: TGTGCCAGCAGTGAAGGGGTCATTAGCGGTAGCACAGATACGCAGTATTTT. Residues: CASSEGVISGSTDTQYF.